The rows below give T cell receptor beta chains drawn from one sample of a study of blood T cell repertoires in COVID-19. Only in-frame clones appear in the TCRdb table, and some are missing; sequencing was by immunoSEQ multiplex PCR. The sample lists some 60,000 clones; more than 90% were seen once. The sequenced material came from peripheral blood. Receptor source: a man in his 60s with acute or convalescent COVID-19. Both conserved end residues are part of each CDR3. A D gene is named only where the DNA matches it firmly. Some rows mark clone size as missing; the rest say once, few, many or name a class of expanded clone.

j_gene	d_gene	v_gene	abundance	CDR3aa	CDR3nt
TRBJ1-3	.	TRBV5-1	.	CASSKSSGNSGNTIYF	TGCGCCAGCAGCAAGTCCTCAGGGAATTCTGGAAACACCATATATTTT
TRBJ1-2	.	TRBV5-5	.	CASSSVGGYTF	TGTGCCAGCAGCTCCGTCGGTGGCTACACCTTC
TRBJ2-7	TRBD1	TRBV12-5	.	CASGLVTGTGFHEQYF	TGTGCTAGTGGTTTGGTGACCGGGACAGGGTTCCACGAGCAGTACTTC
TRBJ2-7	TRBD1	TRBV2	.	CASSVRGQGSEQYF	TGTGCCAGCAGCGTTAGGGGACAGGGATCCGAGCAGTACTTC
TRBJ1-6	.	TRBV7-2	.	CASSLSKQHNSPLHF	TGTGCCAGCAGCTTATCCAAGCAACATAATTCACCCCTCCACTTT
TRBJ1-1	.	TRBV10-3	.	CAISAQGRNTEAFF	TGTGCCATCAGTGCTCAGGGAAGGAACACTGAAGCTTTCTTT
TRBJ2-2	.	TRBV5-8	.	CASSLGAEGELFF	TGTGCCAGCAGCTTGGGGGCAGAAGGGGAGCTGTTTTTT
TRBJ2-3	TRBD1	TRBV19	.	CASSIVQGADTQYF	TGTGCCAGTAGTATAGTACAGGGGGCAGATACGCAGTATTTT
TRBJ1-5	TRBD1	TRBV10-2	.	CASSETDRGPNQPQHF	TGCGCCAGCAGTGAGACCGACAGGGGGCCCAATCAGCCCCAGCATTTT
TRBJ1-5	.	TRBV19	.	CASSVLLGLSNQPQHF	TGTGCCAGTAGTGTCCTCTTGGGGCTTAGCAATCAGCCCCAGCATTTT
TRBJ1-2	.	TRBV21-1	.	CASSKGGEGKVAEDGYTF	TGTGCCAGCAGCAAAGGGGGAGAGGGAAAAGTTGCTGAGGATGGCTACACCTTC
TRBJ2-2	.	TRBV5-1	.	CASSPAGPLNTGELFF	TGCGCCAGCAGCCCGGCGGGGCCGTTGAACACCGGGGAGCTGTTTTTT
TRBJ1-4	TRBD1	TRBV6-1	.	CASSEVTGGREKLFF	TGTGCCAGCAGTGAAGTAACAGGGGGTCGTGAAAAACTGTTTTTT
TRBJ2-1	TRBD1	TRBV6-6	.	CASSPGTGSYNEQFF	TGTGCCAGCAGTCCCGGGACAGGATCCTACAATGAGCAGTTCTTC
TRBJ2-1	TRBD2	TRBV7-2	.	CASSSSGGVGYNEQFF	TGTGCCAGCAGCTCCTCGGGAGGGGTGGGGTACAATGAGCAGTTCTTC
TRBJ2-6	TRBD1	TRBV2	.	CATTGQFSSGANVLTF	TGTGCCACTACGGGACAGTTCAGCTCTGGGGCCAACGTCCTGACTTTC
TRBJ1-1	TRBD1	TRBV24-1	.	CASRSGGKGDTEAFF	TGTGCCTCCCGATCAGGGGGCAAGGGGGACACTGAAGCTTTCTTT
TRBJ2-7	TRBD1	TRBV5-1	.	CASSFNPGQGFYEQYF	TGCGCCAGCAGCTTCAATCCGGGACAGGGGTTCTACGAGCAGTACTTC
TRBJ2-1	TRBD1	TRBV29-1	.	CSVGNDRARGNEQFF	TGCAGCGTTGGGAATGACAGGGCCCGCGGCAATGAGCAGTTCTTC
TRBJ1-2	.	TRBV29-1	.	CSLGDNKNYGYTF	TGCAGCCTCGGGGATAACAAGAACTATGGCTACACCTTC
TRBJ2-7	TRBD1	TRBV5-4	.	CASSLGQGGYEEQYF	TGTGCCAGCAGCTTAGGACAGGGGGGGTACGAAGAGCAGTACTTC
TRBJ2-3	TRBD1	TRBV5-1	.	CASRPGQGAADTQYF	TGCGCCAGCAGGCCCGGACAGGGGGCGGCAGATACGCAGTATTTT
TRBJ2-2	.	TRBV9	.	CASSVEVRGARELFF	TGTGCCAGCAGCGTAGAAGTCAGGGGAGCCCGGGAGCTGTTTTTT
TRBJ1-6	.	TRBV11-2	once	CASSLGANSPLHF	TGTGCCAGCAGCTTAGGGGCCAATTCACCCCTCCACTTT
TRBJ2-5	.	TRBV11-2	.	CASSLDTRLKTQYF	TGTGCCAGCAGCCTCGACACTAGGTTGAAGACCCAGTACTTC
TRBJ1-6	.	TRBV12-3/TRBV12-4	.	CASRLNRGPLHF	TGTGCCAGCAGATTAAACCGCGGGCCCCTCCACTTT
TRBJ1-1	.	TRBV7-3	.	CASSLLGESTEAFF	TGTGCCAGCAGCTTACTAGGGGAATCCACTGAAGCTTTCTTT
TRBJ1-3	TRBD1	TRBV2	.	CASSKDRGYSGNTIYF	TGTGCCAGCAGTAAAGACAGGGGGTACTCTGGAAACACCATATATTTT
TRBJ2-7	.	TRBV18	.	CASSFPSAPLYEQYF	TGTGCCAGCTCATTCCCTAGTGCCCCCCTCTACGAGCAGTACTTC
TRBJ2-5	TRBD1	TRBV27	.	CASSQPKWSGTGKNPSLQETQYF	TGTGCCAGCAGTCAGCCAAAATGGTCCGGGACAGGGAAAAATCCCTCCCTCCAAGAGACCCAGTACTTC
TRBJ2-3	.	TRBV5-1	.	CASSLDVGATDTQYF	TGCGCCAGCAGCTTGGATGTGGGGGCAACAGATACGCAGTATTTT
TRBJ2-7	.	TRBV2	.	CASSETVSYEQYF	TGTGCCAGCAGTGAAACGGTCTCCTACGAGCAGTACTTC
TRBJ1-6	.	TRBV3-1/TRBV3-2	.	CASSQSQWDSPLHF	TGTGCCAGCAGCCAATCACAGTGGGATTCACCCCTCCACTTT
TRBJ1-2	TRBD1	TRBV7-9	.	CASSLGSGQGDYGYTF	TGTGCCAGCAGCTTAGGTTCCGGACAGGGGGACTATGGCTACACCTTC
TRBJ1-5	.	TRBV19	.	CASTPDRNNQPQHF	TGTGCCAGTACCCCGGACAGAAACAATCAGCCCCAGCATTTT
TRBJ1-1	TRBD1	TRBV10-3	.	CAISESPRGNSTEAFF	TGTGCCATCAGTGAGTCTCCCAGGGGGAATAGCACTGAAGCTTTCTTT
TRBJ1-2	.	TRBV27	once	CASSLARDSTHGYTF	TGTGCCAGCAGTTTAGCTAGAGATAGTACTCATGGCTACACCTTC
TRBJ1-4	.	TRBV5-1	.	CASTPRGLSNEKLFF	TGCGCCAGCACACCTCGAGGGCTGTCTAATGAAAAACTGTTTTTT
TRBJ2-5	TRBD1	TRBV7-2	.	CASSKDRGRETQYF	TGTGCCAGCAGCAAAGACAGGGGGCGCGAGACCCAGTACTTC
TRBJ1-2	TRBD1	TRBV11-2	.	CASSPTGPYGYTF	TGTGCCAGCAGCCCGACAGGGCCCTATGGCTACACCTTC
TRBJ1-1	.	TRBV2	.	CASSEAREYTEAFF	TGTGCCAGCAGTGAAGCTAGGGAGTACACTGAAGCTTTCTTT
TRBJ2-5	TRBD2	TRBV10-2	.	CASRGLAGGRAETQYF	TGCGCCAGCAGGGGACTAGCGGGGGGCCGGGCAGAGACCCAGTACTTC
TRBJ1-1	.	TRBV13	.	CASSLITGGPTEAFF	TGTGCCAGCAGCTTAATTACGGGGGGGCCCACTGAAGCTTTCTTT
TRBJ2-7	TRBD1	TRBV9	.	CASSASRGSGTGDLGYF	TGTGCCAGCAGCGCTTCGAGGGGATCCGGGACAGGGGACCTTGGGTACTTC
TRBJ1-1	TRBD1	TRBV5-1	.	CASSSGQGETEAFF	TGCGCCAGCAGCTCGGGACAGGGCGAGACTGAAGCTTTCTTT
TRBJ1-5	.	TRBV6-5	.	CACSRSSNQPQHF	TGTGCCTGTTCTAGGAGTAGCAATCAGCCCCAGCATTTT
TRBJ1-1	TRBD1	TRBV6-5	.	CASRTPTGGVTEAFF	TGTGCCAGCAGGACCCCGACAGGGGGCGTCACTGAAGCTTTCTTT
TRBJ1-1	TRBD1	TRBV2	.	CASRGDSVLTEAFF	TGTGCCAGCAGGGGGGACAGTGTTCTCACTGAAGCTTTCTTT
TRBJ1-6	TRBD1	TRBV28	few	CAIQGQGRNSPLHF	TGTGCCATACAAGGACAGGGCAGAAATTCACCCCTCCACTTT
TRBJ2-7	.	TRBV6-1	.	CASSEIPRGEQYF	TGTGCCAGCAGTGAGATCCCTAGGGGGGAGCAGTACTTC
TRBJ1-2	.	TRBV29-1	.	CSVEAGYTF	TGCAGCGTCGAGGCCGGCTACACCTTC
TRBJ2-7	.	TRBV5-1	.	CASSLADSEQYF	TGCGCCAGCAGCTTGGCCGACAGCGAGCAGTACTTC
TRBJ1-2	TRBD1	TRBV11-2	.	CASSRGQLYGYTF	TGTGCCAGCAGCCGGGGACAGCTTTATGGCTACACCTTC